A single sample gave rise to the 9 T cell receptor beta chains below, sequenced in a study of control samples from healthy donors and cancer patients. Some clones are missing from TCRdb's copy, which holds only in-frame ones; the method was immunoSEQ multiplex PCR. The sample includes around 140,000 clones, roughly 94% seen only once; the top ten take over 10%. Sequencing was performed on blood. The receptors derive from a man aged 35-49 years in good health.

The rearrangement links TRBV28 to TRBJ2-7, with D tentatively TRBD2 (6 bases). The CDR3 is 14 amino acids. V lost 3 bases, J lost 3 bases, and 12 bases lay in between. Germline CDR1 is MDHEN and CDR2 is SYDVKM. In DNA, the CDR3 is TGTGCCAGCAGTTTTGGGGGGTCCCACTACGAGCAGTACTTC. Amino acid sequence: CASSFGGSHYEQYF.

The V and J genes are TRBV28 and TRBJ1-5; the match to TRBD1 covers 8 bases. Trimming cost V 4 bases and J 1 base; bases outside gene matches: 6. The CDR3 covers 16 residues. The germline gives CDR1 MDHEN, CDR2 SYDVKM. CDR3 coding DNA: TGTGCCAGCAGTTCTGCCCGGGACAGGAGCAATCAGCCCCAGCATTTT. This sequence encodes CASSSARDRSNQPQHF.

This sequence joins TRBV4-1 and TRBJ1-4; D is ambiguous. The germline V gene has CDR1 MGHRA and CDR2 YSYEKL. Trimming stripped 1 base from V and 8 bases from J, with 14 bases between. CDR3 size: 15 residues. CDR3 in amino acids: CASSQAKGNLEKLFF. The CDR3 DNA reads TGCGCCAGCAGCCAAGCGAAGGGAAATCTCGAAAAACTGTTTTTT.

The sample holds one count of this clone. The chain is built from TRBV27 and TRBJ1-4, with TRBD1 as a possible D gene (5 bases). Germline CDR1 and CDR2: MNHEY and SMNVEV (reference sequence). V lost 2 bases, J lost 7 bases, and 11 bases lay in between. This CDR3 is 14 amino acids long. This CDR3 is CASSLAGRGEKLFF. CDR3 DNA sequence: TGTGCCAGCAGTTTAGCAGGGAGGGGTGAAAAACTGTTTTTT. Filled out from reference TRBV27 and TRBJ1-4, the complete variable domain reads EAQVTQNPRYLITVTGKKLTVTCSQNMNHEYMSWYRQDPGLGLRQIYYSMNVEVTDKGDVPEGYKVSRKEKRNFPLILESPSPNQTSLYFCASSLAGRGEKLFFGSGTQLSVL.

V and J are TRBV15 and TRBJ2-3; 9 bases map to TRBD2. The J segment lost 4 bases and the V segment lost 0 bases, leaving 8 bases of the junction unmatched. The CDR3 has 17 amino acids. CDR1 is LNHNV, CDR2 YYDKDF, per germline (reference sequence). CDR3 amino acids: CATSRDRLAGRADTQYF. In nucleotides, the CDR3 is TGTGCCACCAGCAGAGATCGGCTAGCGGGACGCGCAGATACGCAGTATTTT.

The CDR3 bases are TGTGCCAGCAGTCCAGCCGGGACAGAGAACACTGAAGCTTTCTTT. It yields the protein CASSPAGTENTEAFF. The chain employs TRBV27 and TRBJ1-1; TRBD1 aligns across 7 bases. The CDR3 sequence is 15 residues long. Trimming removed 5 bases from V and 1 base from J; junction bases left unmatched: 7. Germline CDR1 reads MNHEY; CDR2 reads SMNVEV (reference sequence).

V and J are TRBV19 and TRBJ2-3; no definite D call. The germline V and J ends were trimmed by 3 bases and 2 bases, with 9 bases remaining between them. The CDR3 is 14 residues long. CDR1 is LNHDA, CDR2 SQIVND, per germline (reference sequence). In nucleotides, the CDR3 is TGTGCCAGTAGTATCAAGTACCCCACAGATACGCAGTATTTT. Encoded protein: CASSIKYPTDTQYF.

This clone came up a few times. The chain links TRBV6-5 to TRBJ2-5, with D possibly matching TRBD1 (5 bases). V shed 6 bases and J shed 2 bases, with 13 bases lying between them. This CDR3 region has 14 residues. Germline V gene sequence: CDR1 MNHEY, CDR2 SVGAGI. The CDR3 is CASSQGLVQETQYF. The CDR3 DNA sequence: TGTGCCAGCAGCCAGGGTTTGGTACAAGAGACCCAGTACTTC.

The chain recombines TRBV29-1 with TRBJ1-1; D is unresolved. In germline, CDR1 is SQVTM, CDR2 ANQGSEA. The CDR3 covers 14 residues. V dropped 4 bases and J dropped 0 bases, with 12 bases sitting between them. This CDR3 is CSVAGVSLNTEAFF. CDR3 nucleotide sequence: TGCAGCGTTGCCGGAGTGAGTTTGAACACTGAAGCTTTCTTT.